Listed below are T cell receptor beta chains from one sample, sequenced in a study of Graves' ophthalmopathy and Graves' hyperthyroidism. TCRdb reprocessed the multiplex PCR reads with MiXCR, giving one entry per CDR3 protein. The sample contains 900,000 to 1,200,000 distinct CDR3 sequences, less than 45% of which appear only once. Input material: peripheral blood or thyroid tissue (not recorded which). These receptors came from an adult man with Graves' hyperthyroidism. Each CDR3 is given with its conserved first and last residue. The order of the fields is J gene, V gene, clone size, D gene, CDR3 protein, CDR3 DNA. D genes are given only for firm matches. Clone sizes are given selectively: once, few, many, or a class where the clone is expanded.

>TRBJ2-7|TRBV11-2|many|NA
CASSPPGQDYEQYF
TGTGCCAGCAGCCCTCCAGGGCAGGACTACGAGCAGTACTTC
>TRBJ1-1|TRBV29-1|NA|NA
CSQRTRNTEAFF
TGCAGCCAAAGGACAAGGAACACTGAAGCTTTCTTT
>TRBJ2-5|TRBV5-1|many|NA
CASSSPGETQYF
TGCGCCAGCAGCTCACCGGGCGAGACCCAGTACTTC
>TRBJ2-2|TRBV7-2|many|NA
CASSSYSGTGELFF
TGTGCCAGCAGCTCATATTCGGGCACCGGGGAGCTGTTTTTT
>TRBJ2-7|TRBV5-1|many|NA
CASSPNGFYEQYF
TGCGCCAGCAGCCCCAACGGGTTCTACGAGCAGTACTTC
>TRBJ1-2|TRBV20-1|NA|TRBD1
CSATRQGYGYTF
TGCAGTGCTACCAGACAGGGGTATGGCTACACCTTC
>TRBJ1-1|TRBV10-3|NA|NA
CAIRAGINILSAFF
TGTGCCATCAGGGCCGGGATAAATATATTGTCAGCTTTCTTT
>TRBJ2-7|TRBV11-2|NA|NA
CASSRAHGRSYEQYF
TGCGCCAGCAGCCGAGCTCACGGCCGTTCCTACGAGCAGTACTTC
>TRBJ1-5|TRBV19|few|TRBD1
CASSSGGQGSYQPQHF
TGTGCCAGTAGCTCAGGGGGACAGGGGAGTTATCAGCCCCAGCATTTT
>TRBJ1-1|TRBV2|many|NA
CASSEEAAGGTEAFF
TGTGCCAGCAGTGAAGAGGCCGCCGGGGGTACTGAAGCTTTCTTT
>TRBJ2-2|TRBV4-2|many|NA
CASSHSSPSVNTGELFF
TGTGCCAGCAGCCACTCATCCCCCAGCGTGAACACCGGGGAGCTGTTTTTT
>TRBJ1-2|TRBV29-1|NA|NA
CSVRGIDGYTF
TGCAGCGTTCGAGGGATAGATGGCTACACCTTC
>TRBJ2-7|TRBV12-3/TRBV12-4|NA|TRBD1
CASRRQGYSYEQYF
TGTGCCAGCAGGCGACAGGGCTACTCCTACGAGCAGTACTTC
>TRBJ1-1|TRBV20-1|NA|TRBD1
CSARRPGTGGVSEAFF
TGCAGTGCTAGAAGACCCGGGACAGGGGGCGTCAGCGAAGCTTTCTTT
>TRBJ1-5|TRBV20-1|NA|NA
CSARGFRDSSPAQHF
TGCAGTGCTAGAGGTTTCCGGGACTCTAGTCCGGCCCAGCATTTT
>TRBJ2-7|TRBV7-2|many|NA
CASSLAPDYEQYF
TGTGCCAGCAGCTTAGCGCCGGACTACGAGCAGTACTTC
>TRBJ1-2|TRBV12-3/TRBV12-4|NA|NA
CASSLRADYGYTF
TGTGCCAGCAGTTTGCGGGCGGACTATGGCTACACCTTC
>TRBJ2-2|TRBV6-4|NA|NA
CASSDSEAGHTGELFF
TGTGCCAGCAGTGACTCTGAAGCGGGTCACACCGGGGAGCTGTTTTTT
>TRBJ1-1|TRBV29-1|many|NA
CSVVPGDTEAFF
TGCAGCGTTGTCCCCGGAGACACTGAAGCTTTCTTT
>TRBJ2-5|TRBV2|many|NA
CASSDVRQETQYF
TGTGCCAGCAGTGATGTCAGACAAGAGACCCAGTACTTC
>TRBJ2-5|TRBV2|once|NA
CASTNTGTETQYF
TGTGCCAGCACCAACACGGGGACGGAGACCCAGTACTTC
>TRBJ2-7|TRBV15|NA|TRBD1
CATARYRGQYF
TGTGCCACCGCCCGCTACAGGGGGCAATACTTC
>TRBJ2-7|TRBV5-4|NA|NA
CASSLDGQYEQYF
TGTGCCAGCAGCTTGGACGGACAGTACGAGCAGTACTTC
>TRBJ2-1|TRBV10-3|NA|TRBD2
CAISDYGGLDSFF
TGTGCCATCAGCGATTATGGGGGACTAGACTCGTTCTTC
>TRBJ1-5|TRBV7-2|NA|TRBD1
CASSLLGQPNQPQHF
TGTGCCAGCAGCCTTTTGGGACAGCCGAATCAGCCCCAGCATTTT
>TRBJ2-7|TRBV20-1|NA|NA
CSASGGTEQYF
TGCAGTGCTAGTGGGGGGACCGAGCAGTACTTC
>TRBJ1-5|TRBV18|few|NA
CASSPELGEHQPQHF
TGTGCCAGCTCACCCGAGCTCGGGGAGCATCAGCCCCAGCATTTT
>TRBJ1-6|TRBV6-5|NA|TRBD1
CASSSQGPDNSPLHF
TGTGCCAGCAGTTCACAGGGGCCCGATAATTCACCCCTCCACTTT
>TRBJ1-5|TRBV30|few|NA
CAWSGESNQPQHF
TGTGCCTGGAGTGGGGAGAGCAATCAGCCCCAGCATTTT